What follows are 5 T cell receptor beta chains derived from one specimen sequenced in a study of persistence of HIV-infected CD4 T cells. This was the immunoSEQ version 4 assay in survey mode. Clones were read by immunoSEQ multiplex PCR, and TCRdb kept only the in-frame ones, dropping some. The sample shows 40,000 to 60,000 clones, 85% to 90% of them seen only once. Cells were stimulated nonspecifically with anti-CD3/anti-CD28 magnetic beads. CD4+ T cells upregulating both CD40 ligand and CD69 were sorted as responding cells. No antigen is known for these receptors. The sample was CD4+ T cells sorted from PBMCs after roughly 17-hour stimulation, taken from a patient who received antiretroviral therapy. These receptor sequences come from an adult woman with HIV who was CMV-seropositive.

The chain recombines TRBV6-5 with TRBJ2-5; D remains unclear. V was pared by 4 bases and J by 3 bases, with 9 bases between. Germline CDR1 reads MNHEY; CDR2 reads SVGAGI. CDR3 length: 13 residues. The CDR3 is CASSWVGKETQYF. In DNA form, the CDR3 reads TGTGCCAGCAGTTGGGTAGGAAAAGAGACCCAGTACTTC.

This chain uses TRBV7-2 with TRBJ2-7, with 8 bases fitting TRBD1. There are 14 residues in the CDR3. Germline values: CDR1 SGHTA, CDR2 FQGNSA. Trimming at V came to 2 bases and at J to 3 bases, leaving 3 bases not matched to a gene. The CDR3 nucleotides read TGTGCCAGCAGCTTATACAGGGGGAACTACGAGCAGTACTTC. This codes for CASSLYRGNYEQYF.

The rearrangement uses TRBV28 and TRBJ2-1; 8 nucleotides line up with TRBD1. V was clipped by 4 bases and J by 0 bases; unmatched bases: 5. The CDR3 is 16 residues long. Germline V gene sequence: CDR1 MDHEN, CDR2 SYDVKM. The CDR3 sequence: CASSSTGGSSYNEQFF. CDR3 coding DNA: TGTGCCAGCAGTTCCACAGGGGGGAGCTCCTACAATGAGCAGTTCTTC.

V gene TRBV10-3 combines with J gene TRBJ2-7, with TRBD2 as a possible D gene (5 bases). Trimming took 3 bases from V and 4 from J, leaving 10 bases between them. The CDR3 is 13 residues long. Germline V gene data show CDR1 as ENHRY and CDR2 as SYGVKD. The CDR3 reads CAISDGEGYEQYF. The DNA of the CDR3 is TGTGCCATCAGTGATGGCGAGGGATACGAGCAGTACTTC.

This clone was seen only once. The rearrangement joins TRBV19 to TRBJ1-5; no firm D call. Trimming took off 3 bases at V and 1 base at J, with 10 bases between the two ends. CDR1 is LNHDA, CDR2 SQIVND, per germline (reference sequence). This CDR3 has 15 amino acids. CDR3 protein: CASSIWGSSNQPQHF. The DNA for the CDR3 is TGTGCCAGTAGTATTTGGGGATCCAGCAATCAGCCCCAGCATTTT.